Listed here are 5 T cell receptor beta chains from one sample, sequenced in a study of cytomegalovirus exposure and HLA in healthy donors. Here immunoSEQ multiplex PCR was the method, and the copy in TCRdb shows in-frame clones only, minus some. The profile covers about 63,000 clones, with roughly 94% appearing a single time and roughly 6.6% taken by the ten largest. Material for sequencing was PBMCs. All receptors derive from a woman aged 18 to 35 in good health and CMV-seropositive.

This sequence joins TRBV6-1 and TRBJ2-6; the D is unclear. Per the germline V gene, CDR1 is MNHNS and CDR2 is SASEGT. CDR3 size: 16 residues. The V end was cut by 4 bases, the J end by 0 bases, with 10 bases between. In nucleotides, the CDR3 is TGTGCCAGCAGTGCCTCCCGGAGCTCTGGGGCCAACGTCCTGACTTTC. Protein sequence: CASSASRSSGANVLTF.

This clone was counted a single time. The J gene is TRBJ1-2, the V gene TRBV7-9; D is uncertain. Between the trimmed V and J ends, which lost 1 base and 7 bases, there was a span of 13 bases. Germline-derived CDR1 and CDR2 are SEHNR and FQNEAQ (reference sequence). The CDR3 is made up of 14 amino acids. The CDR3 loop reads CASSLVRESGGYTF. CDR3 nucleotide sequence: TGTGCCAGCAGCTTAGTGCGAGAATCGGGTGGCTACACCTTC.

The CDR3 DNA is TGTGCCAGCAGTTACTCTGGGGGGACAGGGCAAGAGACCCAGTACTTC. Protein: CASSYSGGTGQETQYF. This chain links TRBV6-6 with TRBJ2-5; 9 bases are a match to TRBD1. The CDR3 consists of 16 residues. J was trimmed by 2 bases and V by 0 bases; bases with no gene match: 4. The germline gives CDR1 MNHNY, CDR2 SVGAGI (reference sequence).

This rearrangement joins TRBV4-1 to TRBJ1-5; 9 positions match TRBD1. Germline lookup yields CDR1 MGHRA and CDR2 YSYEKL. With V trimmed by 0 bases and J by 5 bases, 5 bases remained unmatched. This CDR3 has 16 amino acids. CDR3 protein: CASSQEGQGRDQPQHF. Here the CDR3 DNA reads TGCGCCAGCAGCCAAGAGGGACAGGGAAGAGATCAGCCCCAGCATTTT.

The V and J genes are TRBV7-6 and TRBJ1-3; no clear D. The V end lost 5 bases, the J end lost 7 bases, and 12 bases lay between the germline ends. Germline-derived CDR1 and CDR2 are SGHVS and FNYEAQ. The CDR3 extends over 13 amino acids. The CDR3 DNA reads as TGTGCCAGCAGCCCTCTGTCCGGGAACACCATATATTTT. Protein sequence: CASSPLSGNTIYF.